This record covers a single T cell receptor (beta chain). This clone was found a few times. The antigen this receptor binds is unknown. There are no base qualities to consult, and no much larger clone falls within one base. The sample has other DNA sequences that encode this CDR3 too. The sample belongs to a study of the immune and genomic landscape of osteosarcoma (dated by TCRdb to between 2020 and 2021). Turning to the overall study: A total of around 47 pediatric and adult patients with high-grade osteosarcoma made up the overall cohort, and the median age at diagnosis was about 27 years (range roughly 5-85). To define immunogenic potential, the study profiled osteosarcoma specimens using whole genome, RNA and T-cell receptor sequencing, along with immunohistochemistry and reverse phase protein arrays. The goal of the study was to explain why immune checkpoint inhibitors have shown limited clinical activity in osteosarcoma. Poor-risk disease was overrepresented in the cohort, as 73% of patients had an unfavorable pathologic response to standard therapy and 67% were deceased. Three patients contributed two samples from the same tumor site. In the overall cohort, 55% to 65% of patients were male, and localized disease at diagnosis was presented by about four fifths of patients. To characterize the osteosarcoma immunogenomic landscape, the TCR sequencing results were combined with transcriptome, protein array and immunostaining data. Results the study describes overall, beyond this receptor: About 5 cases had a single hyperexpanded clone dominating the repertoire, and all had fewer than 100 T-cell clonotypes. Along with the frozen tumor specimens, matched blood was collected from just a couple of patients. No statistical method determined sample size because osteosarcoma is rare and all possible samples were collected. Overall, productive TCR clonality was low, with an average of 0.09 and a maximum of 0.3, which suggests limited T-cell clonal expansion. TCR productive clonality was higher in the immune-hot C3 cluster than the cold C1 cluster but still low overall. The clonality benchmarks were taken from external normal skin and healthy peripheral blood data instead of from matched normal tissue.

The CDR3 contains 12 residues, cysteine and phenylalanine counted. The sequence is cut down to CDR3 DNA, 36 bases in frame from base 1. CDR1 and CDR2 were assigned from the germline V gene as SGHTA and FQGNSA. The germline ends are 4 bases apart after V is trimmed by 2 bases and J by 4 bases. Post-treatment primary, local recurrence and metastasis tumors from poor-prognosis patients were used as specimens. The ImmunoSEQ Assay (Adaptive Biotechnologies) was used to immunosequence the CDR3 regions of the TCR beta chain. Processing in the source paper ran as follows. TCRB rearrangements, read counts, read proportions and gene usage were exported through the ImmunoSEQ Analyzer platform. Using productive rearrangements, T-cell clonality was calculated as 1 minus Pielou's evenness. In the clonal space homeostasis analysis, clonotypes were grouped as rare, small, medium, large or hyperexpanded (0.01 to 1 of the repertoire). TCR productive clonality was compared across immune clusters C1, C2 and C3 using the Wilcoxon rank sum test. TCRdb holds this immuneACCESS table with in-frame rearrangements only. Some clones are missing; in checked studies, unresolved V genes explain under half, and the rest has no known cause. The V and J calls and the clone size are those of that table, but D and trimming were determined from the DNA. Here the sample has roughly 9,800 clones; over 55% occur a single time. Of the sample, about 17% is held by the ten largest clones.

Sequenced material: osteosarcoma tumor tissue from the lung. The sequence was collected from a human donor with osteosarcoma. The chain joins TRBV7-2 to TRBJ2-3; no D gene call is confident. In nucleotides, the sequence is TGTGCCAGCAGCTTATCGGCAGATACGCAGTATTTT. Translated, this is CASSLSADTQYF.